The 2 T cell receptor beta chains below all came from one sample that was sequenced in a study of blood T cell repertoires in COVID-19. Assay: immunoSEQ multiplex PCR; the TCRdb copy retains only in-frame clones and omits some. The sample shows some 65,000 clones, about 86% of them seen only once. The source material was peripheral blood. These receptors came from a man between 35 and 55 years old with COVID-19, enrolled during active disease.

This CDR3 is CASSSQSGGDYGYTF. The CDR3 region has the DNA TGTGCCAGTAGTTCCCAATCAGGGGGTGACTATGGCTACACCTTC. The chain joins TRBV19 to TRBJ1-2; 7 bases fit TRBD1. The ends lost 5 bases at V and 3 bases at J; junction bases unmatched: 9. CDR3 size: 15 residues. Germline CDR1 reads LNHDA; CDR2 reads SQIVND (reference sequence).

This chain uses TRBV29-1 with TRBJ2-3; a possible D gene is TRBD2 (5 bases). Germline-derived CDR1 and CDR2 are SQVTM and ANQGSEA. The CDR3 loop spans 15 amino acids. V was shortened by 1 base and J by 6 bases, with 17 bases between the two germline ends. For the CDR3, the DNA is TGCAGCGTTGAAGGAGTGAGAGCGGACCTCGATACGCAGTATTTT. Its protein is CSVEGVRADLDTQYF.